This T cell receptor (beta chain) was recorded in a study of response to subunit inactivated influenza vaccine. Ten or more counts support this clonotype. CDR3 length equals 14 residues. The V gene end was trimmed by 6 bases and the J gene end by 6 bases; junction bases not matched to a gene: 5. TCRdb analysed the RT-PCR reads with MiXCR anew, one entry per CDR3 protein. The sample has roughly 500,000 distinct CDR3 sequences, about 15% seen once. The sequencing used CD4+ T cells sorted from PBMCs, collected 23 months after vaccination. This clonotype originated in a man between 50 and 75 years old who received an inactivated influenza vaccine. The rearrangement joins TRBV12-3 or TRBV12-4 to TRBJ2-7; 13 bases align to TRBD2. The CDR3 coding sequence is TGTGCCAGCAGAAGGACTAGCGGGAGTCTCGAGCAGTACTTC. Its translation is CASRRTSGSLEQYF.